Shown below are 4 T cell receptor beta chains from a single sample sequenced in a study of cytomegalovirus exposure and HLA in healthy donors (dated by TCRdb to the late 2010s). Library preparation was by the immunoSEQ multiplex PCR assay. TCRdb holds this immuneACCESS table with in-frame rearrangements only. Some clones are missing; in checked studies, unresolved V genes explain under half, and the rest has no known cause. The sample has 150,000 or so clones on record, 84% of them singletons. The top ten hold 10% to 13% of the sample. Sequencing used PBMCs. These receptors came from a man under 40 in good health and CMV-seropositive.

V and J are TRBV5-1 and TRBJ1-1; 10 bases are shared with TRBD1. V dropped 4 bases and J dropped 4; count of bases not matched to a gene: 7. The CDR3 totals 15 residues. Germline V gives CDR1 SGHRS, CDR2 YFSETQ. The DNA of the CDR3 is TGCGCCAGCAGCCAACGGGACAGGGGAGCCACTGAAGCTTTCTTT. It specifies CASSQRDRGATEAFF.

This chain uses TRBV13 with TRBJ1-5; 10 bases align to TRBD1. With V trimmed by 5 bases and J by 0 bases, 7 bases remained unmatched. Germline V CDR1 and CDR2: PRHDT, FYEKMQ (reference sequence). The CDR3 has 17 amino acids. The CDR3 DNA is TGTGCCAGCAGCCGGACAGGGGGGGAGTATAGCAATCAGCCCCAGCATTTT. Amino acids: CASSRTGGEYSNQPQHF.

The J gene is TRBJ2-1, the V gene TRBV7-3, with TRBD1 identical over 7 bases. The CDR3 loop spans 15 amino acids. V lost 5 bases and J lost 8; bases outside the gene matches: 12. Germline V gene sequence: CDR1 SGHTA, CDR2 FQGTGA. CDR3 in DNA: TGTGCCAGCAGCACCCGACAGGGCCCCAGGTATGAGCAGTTCTTC. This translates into CASSTRQGPRYEQFF.

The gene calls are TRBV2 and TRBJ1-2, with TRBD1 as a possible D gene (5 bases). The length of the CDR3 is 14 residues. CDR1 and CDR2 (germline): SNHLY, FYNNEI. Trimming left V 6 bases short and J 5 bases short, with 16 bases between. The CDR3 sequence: CASSYQTGTYGYTF. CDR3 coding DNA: TGTGCCAGCAGCTATCAGACTGGGACTTATGGCTACACCTTC.